The 23 T cell receptor beta chains below all came from one sample that was sequenced in a study of vaccination and CD4 T cells after COVID-19. Sequenced with the Oncomine TCR Beta short-read assay was DNA taken from cultured CD4+ T cells. TCRdb analysed the PCR reads with MiXCR anew, one entry per CDR3 protein. This sample has some 6,600 distinct CDR3 sequences, with approximately 21% found just once. Their target antigens are unknown. Noted treatment: approximately 10-day PBMC culture with coronavirus spike peptide pools or control peptides (ViraFEST assay). The sequenced sample was CD4+ T cells from blood, cultured in vitro, obtained after SARS-CoV-2 vaccination. The receptors stem from a human donor who had recovered from COVID-19.

By sample fraction, this clonotype is medium-sized. V gene TRBV28 combines with J gene TRBJ1-1, with D possibly TRBD1 on 5 matching bases. The V gene's germline CDR1 is MDHEN and CDR2 SYDVKM. There are 13 residues in the CDR3. Between the trimmed V and J ends, which lost 6 bases and 0 bases, there was a span of 8 bases. The CDR3 nucleotides are TGTGCCAGCAGGAGACAGCTGAACACTGAAGCTTTCTTT. Its protein is CASRRQLNTEAFF.

The gene calls are TRBV29-1 and TRBJ2-6, with 7 bases that match TRBD1. Germline assignment: CDR1 SQVTM and CDR2 ANQGSEA. CDR3 length: 15 amino acids. The CDR3 reads CSYSTGKSGANVLTF. As DNA, the CDR3 is TGCAGTTACTCGACAGGGAAGTCTGGGGCCAACGTCCTGACTTTC.

This clonotype was detected only a few times. This chain links TRBV5-3 with TRBJ2-7; possible D gene TRBD1, 5 bases. TRBV5-3 belongs to the ORF category, with a function that is uncertain. This CDR3 comprises 12 residues. The V end lost 10 bases, the J end lost 3 bases, and 14 bases lay between the germline ends. The CDR3 sequence: CASNPGHYEQYF. In DNA form, the CDR3 reads TGTGCCTCCAACCCAGGACACTACGAGCAGTACTTC.

J is TRBJ2-1 and V is TRBV19; D is tentatively TRBD1 or TRBD2 (5 bases each). V lost 3 bases and J lost 8, with 17 bases in between. The CDR3 totals 15 residues. CDR1 and CDR2 from the germline V gene are LNHDA and SQIVND (reference sequence). CDR3 coding DNA: TGTGCCAGTAGTATCGGACACGGGATATCTTATGAGCAGTTCTTC. This codes for CASSIGHGISYEQFF. Filled out from reference TRBV19 and TRBJ2-1, the complete variable domain reads DGGITQSPKYLFRKEGQNVTLSCEQNLNHDAMYWYRQDPGQGLRLIYYSQIVNDFQKGDIAEGYSVSREKKESFPLTVTSAQKNPTAFYLCASSIGHGISYEQFFGPGTRLTVL.

V usage is TRBV2 and J usage is TRBJ1-2; a weak D match, TRBD1 (6 bases). This CDR3 comprises 13 residues. Per germline, CDR1 SNHLY and CDR2 FYNNEI. The ends were cut back, 7 bases at V and 4 bases at J, with 13 bases in the middle. The CDR3 DNA reads TGTGCCAGCACGGGGGGCCTTATCTATGGCTACACCTTC. Encoded protein: CASTGGLIYGYTF.

This chain uses TRBV6-2 or TRBV6-3 with TRBJ2-7; 9 bases agree with TRBD2. This CDR3 comprises 15 residues. The junction had 6 bases not matched to a gene; V was cut back by 5 bases and J by 1 base. Germline-derived CDR1 and CDR2 are MNHEY and SVGEGT. CDR3 sequence (DNA): TGTGCCAGCAGTACGGGACTAGCAGCTTCCTACGAGCAGTACTTC. As protein: CASSTGLAASYEQYF.

The chain combines TRBV10-1 with TRBJ2-7, with D possibly TRBD2 on 6 matching bases. This CDR3 contains 13 residues. Between the trimmed V and J ends, which lost 4 bases and 3 bases, there was a span of 10 bases. Germline V gene data show CDR1 as WNHNN and CDR2 as SYGVQD (reference sequence). The CDR3 sequence: CASSVGGSYEQYF. As DNA, the CDR3 is TGCGCCAGCAGTGTTGGGGGGAGCTACGAGCAGTACTTC.

This clonotype turned up a few times. The gene calls are TRBV20-1 and TRBJ1-1, with D perhaps matching TRBD1 (6 bases). The germline V gene encodes CDR1 DFQATT and CDR2 SNEGSKA (reference sequence). The CDR3 runs to 13 residues. V was pared by 3 bases and J by 8 bases, with 16 bases between. The CDR3 spells CSARRPAQGEAFF. For the CDR3, the DNA is TGCAGTGCTAGGCGCCCGGCTCAGGGGGAAGCTTTCTTT.

By frequency in the sample, this clonotype is medium-sized. The CDR3 is CSARVQGTYQPQHF. In DNA, the CDR3 is TGCAGTGCTAGAGTACAGGGGACCTATCAGCCCCAGCATTTT. The rearrangement uses TRBV20-1 and TRBJ1-5; 7 bases map to TRBD1. The length of the CDR3 is 14 residues. Germline lookup yields CDR1 DFQATT and CDR2 SNEGSKA (reference sequence). Losses at the gene ends were 1 base for V and 5 bases for J; bases not matched to a gene: 5.

This clonotype is termed medium-sized (0.01 to 0.1%). The CDR3 nucleotides are TGCAGTGCTAGTCGATCCGGGTCGAGGGATGAGCAGTTCTTC. It specifies CSASRSGSRDEQFF. V gene TRBV20-1 combines with J gene TRBJ2-1; possibly TRBD2 for D (5 bases). Trimming removed 3 bases from V and 8 bases from J, with 17 bases in between. This CDR3 spans 14 amino acids. Germline V lookup: CDR1 DFQATT, CDR2 SNEGSKA (reference sequence).

This clonotype has only one observation. This chain connects TRBV5-1 to TRBJ2-7, with 11 bases matching TRBD1. The CDR3 is 15 amino acids. Trimming took 4 bases from V and 6 from J; bases not matched to a gene: 9. Per germline, CDR1 SGHRS and CDR2 YFSETQ. CDR3: CASSRLGTGGGEQYF. In DNA form, the CDR3 reads TGCGCCAGCAGCCGCCTCGGGACAGGGGGGGGCGAGCAGTACTTC.

This clonotype was observed a handful of times. The chain is built from TRBV25-1 and TRBJ2-1; 8 nucleotides agree with TRBD1. The V gene end was trimmed by 11 bases and the J gene end by 8 bases; junction bases not matched to a gene: 11. Germline-derived CDR1 and CDR2 are MGHDK and SYGVNS. CDR3 size: 13 residues. This CDR3 is CAGAAAGGHEQFF. CDR3 bases: TGTGCCGGAGCCGCGGCAGGGGGCCATGAGCAGTTCTTC.

In its sample, this clonotype ranks as medium-sized. The rearrangement uses TRBV2 and TRBJ2-7, with unresolved D. Germline V gene sequence: CDR1 SNHLY, CDR2 FYNNEI. Deletions cut 7 bases from V and 1 base from J, with 8 bases between. The CDR3 spans 12 residues. The CDR3: CASTSVSYEQYF. The CDR3 bases are TGTGCCAGCACTTCGGTGTCCTACGAGCAGTACTTC.

By sample fraction, this clonotype is medium-sized. CDR3 loop: CASSPRTGLSNYGYTF. The CDR3 coding sequence is TGTGCCAGCAGCCCCCGGACAGGCCTAAGTAACTATGGCTACACCTTC. The chain is built from TRBV7-2 and TRBJ1-2, with TRBD1 matching over 7 bases. V gave up 5 bases and J gave up 1 base; unmatched junction bases: 10. CDR3 length: 16 residues. Germline CDR1 reads SGHTA; CDR2 reads FQGNSA.

This clonotype appeared a few times. One junction end disagrees with the germline gene, perhaps due to a read error. This rearrangement joins TRBV7-2 to TRBJ2-3, with D perhaps TRBD2 (6 bases). There are 14 residues in the CDR3. Germline values: CDR1 SGHTA, CDR2 FQGNSA. The CDR3 reads CASSRDSPTNTQYF. The CDR3 bases are TGTGCCAGCAGTAGGGACTCACCCACAAATACGCAGTATTTT.

By share, this clonotype ranks as medium-sized (0.01 to 0.1%). The DNA for the CDR3 is TGCAGTGCTAGAGGGTTTCAGTCTTTACGGTGGTACTTC. Amino acid sequence: CSARGFQSLRWYF. V usage is TRBV20-1 and J usage is TRBJ2-7; no clear D. Trimming shortened V by 1 base and J by 12 bases, and 19 bases separated the two germline ends. Per the germline V gene, CDR1 is DFQATT and CDR2 is SNEGSKA (reference sequence). CDR3 length equals 13 residues.

This clonotype appeared a few times. The CDR3 DNA sequence: TGTGCCAGCACCCAGGGGCAGGGAGGGGAGCAGTACTTC. It encodes CASTQGQGGEQYF. The rearrangement links TRBV2 to TRBJ2-7, with D tentatively TRBD2 (7 bases). The V end lost 7 bases, the J end lost 7 bases, and 17 bases lay between the germline ends. This CDR3 contains 13 residues. Germline V gene data show CDR1 as SNHLY and CDR2 as FYNNEI. The full variable domain, in which reference TRBV2 and TRBJ2-7 provide the parts outside the CDR3, is EPEVTQTPSHQVTQMGQEVILRCVPISNHLYFYWYRQILGQKVEFLVSFYNNEISEKSEIFDDQFSVERPDGSNFTLKIRSTKLEDSAMYFCASTQGQGGEQYFGPGTRLTVT.

The chain carries TRBV19 and TRBJ2-7; 7 nucleotides match TRBD1. With 3 bases clipped from V and 2 bases from J, the junction kept 7 bases outside the gene matches. Looked up from germline, CDR1 is LNHDA and CDR2 is SQIVND (reference sequence). The CDR3 length is 15 residues. CDR3 loop: CASSISTGFPYEQYF. DNA for the CDR3: TGTGCCAGTAGTATCTCGACAGGGTTCCCCTACGAGCAGTACTTC.

This sequence joins TRBV18 and TRBJ2-5; 10 nucleotides align to TRBD2. The V gene end was trimmed by 3 bases and the J gene end by 5 bases; junction bases not matched to a gene: 6. Germline assignment: CDR1 KGHSH and CDR2 LQKENI. The CDR3 is made up of 15 amino acids. In DNA form, the CDR3 reads TGTGCCAGCTCACCGTACCTGGGACTAGCGGAGACCCAGTACTTC. Protein: CASSPYLGLAETQYF.

Relative to its sample, this clonotype is medium-sized. The V and J genes are TRBV7-2 and TRBJ2-6; no clear D gene. The CDR3 loop spans 16 amino acids. Trimming took 4 bases from V and 1 from J, leaving 11 bases between them. Germline V CDR1 and CDR2: SGHTA, FQGNSA. CDR3 residues: CASSSRYGSGANVLTF. The CDR3, as DNA: TGTGCCAGCAGCTCCCGCTACGGATCTGGGGCCAACGTCCTGACTTTC.

The V gene is TRBV27, the J gene TRBJ1-6; a possible D gene is TRBD1 (5 bases). Trimming shortened V by 8 bases and J by 4 bases, and 15 bases separated the two germline ends. The CDR3 is 15 residues long. Per germline, CDR1 MNHEY and CDR2 SMNVEV (reference sequence). For the CDR3, the DNA is TGTGCCAGCCATCCGGGGCGAAGATATAATTCACCCCTCCACTTT. Its protein product is CASHPGRRYNSPLHF.

V usage is TRBV5-3 and J usage is TRBJ1-2, with D perhaps matching TRBD1 (6 bases). TRBV5-3 is given ORF status, its function remaining uncertain. The V end lost 7 bases, the J end lost 6 bases, and 22 bases lay between the germline ends. This CDR3 region has 15 residues. In DNA form, the CDR3 reads TGTGCCAGAGGAGGACCAATACAGGGTAGCAATGGCTACACCTTC. Translated, it gives CARGGPIQGSNGYTF.

In its sample, this clonotype ranks as medium-sized (0.01 to 0.1%). The chain recombines TRBV20-1 with TRBJ2-7; either TRBD1 or TRBD2 may fit D (6 bases each). Germline CDR1 is DFQATT and CDR2 is SNEGSKA (reference sequence). Trimming took off 6 bases at V and 1 base at J, with 16 bases between the two ends. The CDR3 is made up of 14 amino acids. CDR3 residues: CSAPEGGKSYEQYF. DNA for the CDR3: TGCAGTGCGCCGGAGGGGGGCAAGTCCTACGAGCAGTACTTC.